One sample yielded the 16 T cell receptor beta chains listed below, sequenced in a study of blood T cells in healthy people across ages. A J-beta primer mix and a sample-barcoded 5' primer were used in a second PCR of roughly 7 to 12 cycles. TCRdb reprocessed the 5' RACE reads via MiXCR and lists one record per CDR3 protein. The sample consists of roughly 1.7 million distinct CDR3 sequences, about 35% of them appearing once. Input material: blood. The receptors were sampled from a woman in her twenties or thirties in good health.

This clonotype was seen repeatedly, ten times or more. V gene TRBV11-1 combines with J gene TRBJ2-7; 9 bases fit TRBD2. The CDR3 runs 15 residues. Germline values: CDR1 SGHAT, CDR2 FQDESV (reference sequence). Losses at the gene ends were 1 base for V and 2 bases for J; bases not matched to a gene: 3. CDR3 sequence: CASSLETSGTYEQYF. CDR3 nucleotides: TGTGCCAGCAGCTTAGAGACTAGCGGAACCTACGAGCAGTACTTC. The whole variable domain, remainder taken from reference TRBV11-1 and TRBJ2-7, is EAEVAQSPRYKITEKSQAVAFWCDPISGHATLYWYRQILGQGPELLVQFQDESVVDDSQLPKDRFSAERLKGVDSTLKIQPAELGDSAMYLCASSLETSGTYEQYFGPGTRLTVT.

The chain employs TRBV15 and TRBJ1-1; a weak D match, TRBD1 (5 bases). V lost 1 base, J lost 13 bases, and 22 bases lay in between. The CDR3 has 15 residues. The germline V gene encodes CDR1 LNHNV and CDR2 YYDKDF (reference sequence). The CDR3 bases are TGTGCCACCAGCAGAGGCCCAACAGGTTCGGCATTGGGTTTCTTT. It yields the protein CATSRGPTGSALGFF.

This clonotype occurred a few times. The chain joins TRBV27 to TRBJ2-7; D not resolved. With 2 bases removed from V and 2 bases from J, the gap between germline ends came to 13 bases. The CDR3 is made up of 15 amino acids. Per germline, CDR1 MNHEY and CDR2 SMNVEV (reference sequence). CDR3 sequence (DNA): TGTGCCAGCAGTTTAGTCGGTCAGGCGGCCTACGAGCAGTACTTC. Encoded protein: CASSLVGQAAYEQYF.

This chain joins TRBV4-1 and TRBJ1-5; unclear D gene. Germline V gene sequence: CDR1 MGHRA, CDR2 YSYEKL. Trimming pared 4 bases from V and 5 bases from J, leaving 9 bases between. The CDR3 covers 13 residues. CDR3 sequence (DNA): TGCGCCAGCAGCCCTTCGCGAGATCAGCCCCAGCATTTT. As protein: CASSPSRDQPQHF.

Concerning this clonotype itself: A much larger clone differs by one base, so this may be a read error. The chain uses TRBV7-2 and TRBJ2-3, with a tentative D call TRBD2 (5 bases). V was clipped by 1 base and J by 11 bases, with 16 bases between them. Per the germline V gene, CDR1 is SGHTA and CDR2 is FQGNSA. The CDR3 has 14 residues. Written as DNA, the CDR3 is TGTGCCAGCAGCTTAGTCCCCCGGGGTAATATGCAGTATTTT. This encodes CASSLVPRGNMQYF.

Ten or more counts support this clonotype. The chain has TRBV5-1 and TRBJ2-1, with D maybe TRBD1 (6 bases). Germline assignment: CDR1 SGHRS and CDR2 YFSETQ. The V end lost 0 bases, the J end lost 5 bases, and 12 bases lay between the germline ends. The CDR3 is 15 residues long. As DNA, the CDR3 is TGCGCCAGCAGCTTGGGGCAGGGGTCCAACAATGAGCAGTTCTTC. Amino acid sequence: CASSLGQGSNNEQFF.

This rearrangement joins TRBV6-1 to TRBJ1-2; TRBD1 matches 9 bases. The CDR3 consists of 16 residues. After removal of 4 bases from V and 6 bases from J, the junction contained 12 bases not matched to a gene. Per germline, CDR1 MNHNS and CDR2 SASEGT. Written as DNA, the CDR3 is TGTGCCAGCAGTGTTATACTCGGGACAGGGACAAATGGCTACACCTTC. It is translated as CASSVILGTGTNGYTF.

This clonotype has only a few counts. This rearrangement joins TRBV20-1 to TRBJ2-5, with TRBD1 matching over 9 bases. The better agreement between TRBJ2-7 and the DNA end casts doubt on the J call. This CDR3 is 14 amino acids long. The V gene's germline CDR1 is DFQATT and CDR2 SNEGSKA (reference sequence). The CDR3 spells CSAPTGGTAGEQYF. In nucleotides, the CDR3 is TGCAGTGCCCCTACAGGGGGCACAGCTGGCGAGCAGTACTTC.

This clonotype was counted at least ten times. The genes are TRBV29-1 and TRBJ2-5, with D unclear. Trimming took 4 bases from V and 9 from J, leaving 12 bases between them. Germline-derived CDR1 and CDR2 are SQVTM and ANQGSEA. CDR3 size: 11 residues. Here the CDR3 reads CSVVGSEPQYF. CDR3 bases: TGCAGCGTTGTTGGTTCGGAACCCCAGTACTTC.

The CDR3 DNA sequence: TGTGCCAGCAGCCAGATTGACCGGGTCCAAGAGACCCAGTACTTC. It is translated as CASSQIDRVQETQYF. The chain carries TRBV3-1 and TRBJ2-5; no clear D gene. Germline assignment: CDR1 LGHDT and CDR2 YNNKEL (reference sequence). Trimming stripped 3 bases from V and 1 base from J, with 12 bases between. The CDR3 consists of 15 residues.

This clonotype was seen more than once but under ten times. Here the CDR3 reads CASSSGASGRATDTQYF. The CDR3 coding sequence is TGTGCCAGCAGCTCCGGGGCTAGCGGGAGGGCGACAGATACGCAGTATTTT. The genes are TRBV7-9 and TRBJ2-3; 12 positions match TRBD2. The CDR3 runs to 17 residues. Germline loops: CDR1 SEHNR, CDR2 FQNEAQ (reference sequence). J gave up 3 bases and V 4 bases, and 8 bases lay outside the gene matches.

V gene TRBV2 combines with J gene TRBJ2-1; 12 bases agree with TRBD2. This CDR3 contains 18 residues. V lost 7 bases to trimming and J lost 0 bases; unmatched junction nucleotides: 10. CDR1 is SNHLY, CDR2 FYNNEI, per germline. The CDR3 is CASNPGLAGPSSYNEQFF. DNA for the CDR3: TGTGCCAGCAATCCGGGACTAGCGGGTCCGAGCTCCTACAATGAGCAGTTCTTC.

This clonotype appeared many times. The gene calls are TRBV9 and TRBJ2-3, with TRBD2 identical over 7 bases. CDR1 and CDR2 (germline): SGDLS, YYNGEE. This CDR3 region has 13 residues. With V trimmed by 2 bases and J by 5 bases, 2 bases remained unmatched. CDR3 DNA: TGTGCCAGCAGCGTTGGGGGGGGAGATACGCAGTATTTT. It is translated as CASSVGGGDTQYF.

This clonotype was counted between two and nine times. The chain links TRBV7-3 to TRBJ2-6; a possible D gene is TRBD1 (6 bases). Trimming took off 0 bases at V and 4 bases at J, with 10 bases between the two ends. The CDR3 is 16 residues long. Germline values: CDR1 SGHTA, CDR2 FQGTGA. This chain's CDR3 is CASSLTGQFGANVLTF. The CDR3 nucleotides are TGTGCCAGCAGCTTAACCGGACAGTTCGGGGCCAACGTCCTGACTTTC.

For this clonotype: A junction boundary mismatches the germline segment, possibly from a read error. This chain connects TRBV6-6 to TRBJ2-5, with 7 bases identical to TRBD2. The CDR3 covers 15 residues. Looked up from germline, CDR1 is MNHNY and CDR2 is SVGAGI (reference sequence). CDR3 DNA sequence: TGTGCCAGCAGTTTCCAAAGCGGGGTCCTGGGGACCCGGTACTTC. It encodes CASSFQSGVLGTRYF.

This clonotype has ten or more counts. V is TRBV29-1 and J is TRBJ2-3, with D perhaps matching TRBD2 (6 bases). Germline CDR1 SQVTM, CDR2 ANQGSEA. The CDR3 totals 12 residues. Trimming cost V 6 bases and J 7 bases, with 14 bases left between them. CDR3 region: CSVIAGLYTQYF. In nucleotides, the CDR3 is TGCAGCGTCATCGCGGGGCTTTATACGCAGTATTTT.